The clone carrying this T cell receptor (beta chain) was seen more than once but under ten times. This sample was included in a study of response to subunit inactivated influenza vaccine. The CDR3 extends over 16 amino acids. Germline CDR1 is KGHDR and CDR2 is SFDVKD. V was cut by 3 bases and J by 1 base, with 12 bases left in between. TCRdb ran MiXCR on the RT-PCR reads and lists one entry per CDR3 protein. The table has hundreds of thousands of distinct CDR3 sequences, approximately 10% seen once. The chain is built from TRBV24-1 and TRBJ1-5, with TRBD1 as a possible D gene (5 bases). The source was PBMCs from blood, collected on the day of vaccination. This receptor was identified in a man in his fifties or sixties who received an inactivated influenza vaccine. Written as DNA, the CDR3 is TGTGCCACCAGTGATAACGGGGGGTCGAGCAATCAGCCCCAGCATTTT. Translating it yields CATSDNGGSSNQPQHF.